This T cell receptor beta chain was found in a study of T cells in tuberculosis. This CDR3 is built from 13 residues. Libraries were prepared by immunoSEQ multiplex PCR; TCRdb keeps only in-frame clonotypes and omits some of them. The sample lists over 30,000 clones; around 97% were seen once. J is TRBJ2-5 and V is TRBV7-5; TRBD1 is the table's D call and was not checked against the DNA. TRBV7-5 is labeled a pseudogene. Sequencing was carried out using PBMCs. This clonotype was sampled from a donor aged 10-35 years with latent tuberculosis or without tuberculosis infection. CDR3 bases: TGTGCCAGAAGCTTACAGGTGAAAGAGACCCAGTACTTC. Residues: CARSLQVKETQYF.